This T cell receptor beta chain was found in a study of blood T cells in healthy people across ages. Study-wide findings and caveats: Whereas aged donors had fewer naive CD4+ cells, long-lived donors had more of them and higher diversity. Donor CMV status was unknown, possibly confounding expanded clonotype changes.

Using a J-beta primer mix together with a sample-barcoded 5' primer, a second PCR was run for about 6 to 11 cycles. Each single sample gave us at least 2.5 million CDR3-containing paired-end reads. TCRdb processed the 5' RACE reads anew with MiXCR; each CDR3 protein has one entry. The data show over a million distinct CDR3 sequences, under 55% seen once. About this clonotype: Antigen specificity is unknown.

CDR3 size: 15 residues. Looked up from germline, CDR1 is SQVTM and CDR2 is ANQGSEA. V gave up 4 bases and J gave up 6 bases; unmatched junction bases: 7. Each donor was a healthy Caucasian individual from Russia, aged about 6 to 90. Sequencing was performed on blood. This clonotype originated in a woman aged 18-29 years in good health. The chain employs TRBV29-1 and TRBJ1-5; 12 nucleotides agree with TRBD1. CDR3 in amino acids: CSVAFGTGGSQPQHF. DNA of the CDR3: TGCAGCGTTGCTTTTGGGACAGGGGGCAGTCAGCCCCAGCATTTT.